This TCR beta chain derives from a study of T cells after yellow fever vaccination. Study conclusions and caveats: Most clones from primary vaccination were detected again post-booster (roughly 96% CD4, 70% to 90% CD8).

This clonotype was counted only a few times. Its antigen is unidentified. Making TCR cDNA involved 5'RACE template switching, which added UMIs and a universal primer site. TCRdb independently ran MiXCR on the 5' RACE reads; one entry per CDR3 protein. The sample holds 550,000 to 750,000 distinct CDR3 sequences; about 13% are singletons and the top ten take more than 12%. CDR3 length: 14 residues. Trimming cost V 4 bases and J 2 bases; bases outside gene matches: 5. CDR1 is SNHLY and CDR2 is FYNNEI in the germline V gene. The rearrangement uses TRBV2 and TRBJ2-7, with TRBD2 matching 7 bases. The sample consisted of PBMCs, taken on the day of the yellow fever booster vaccination. The source is a man between 25 and 39 years old who received the YFV17D yellow fever vaccine. The CDR3 bases are TGTGCCAGCAGTGGGCGGGAGCGCCCCTACGAGCAGTACTTC. It is translated as CASSGRERPYEQYF.